The T cell receptor beta chain under discussion was sequenced for a study of blood T cell repertoires in COVID-19. The overall study: From T cells, B-cell-depleted T cells, or PBMCs came the material, which was cDNA or gDNA.

Patients of the Seattle cohort, enrolled during active infection, were followed longitudinally. CDR3 size: 16 residues. Germline CDR1 reads SGDLS; CDR2 reads YYNGEE. The J segment lost 1 base and the V segment lost 3 bases, leaving 8 bases of the junction unmatched. Generated by immunoSEQ multiplex PCR, the TCRdb table keeps only in-frame clones and is missing some. The table has 450,000 or so clones, around 90% seen once; the top ten hold 0.8% to 0.9%. Sequencing was performed on peripheral blood. The receptor was isolated from a man aged 18 to 30 with COVID-19, enrolled during active disease. The rearrangement joins TRBV9 to TRBJ2-7, with 9 positions matching TRBD1. DNA for the CDR3: TGTGCCAGCAGCGCCGGGACAGGGTTTCCATCCTACGAGCAGTACTTC. Translation: CASSAGTGFPSYEQYF.